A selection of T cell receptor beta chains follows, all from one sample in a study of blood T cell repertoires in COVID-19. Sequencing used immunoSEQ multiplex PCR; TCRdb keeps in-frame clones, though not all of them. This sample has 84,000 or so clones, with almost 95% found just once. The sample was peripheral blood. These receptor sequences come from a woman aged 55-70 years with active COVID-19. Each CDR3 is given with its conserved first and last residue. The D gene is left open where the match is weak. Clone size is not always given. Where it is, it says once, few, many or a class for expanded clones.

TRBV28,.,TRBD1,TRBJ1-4,TGTGCCAGCAGCCGGACAGGGGGCAAAAATGAAAAACTGTTTTTT,CASSRTGGKNEKLFF
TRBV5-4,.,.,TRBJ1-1,TGTGCCAGCAGCTTGGCAGGTCCGGTTGACACTGAAGCTTTCTTT,CASSLAGPVDTEAFF
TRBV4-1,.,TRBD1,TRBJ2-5,TGCGCCAGCAGCCAAGAGATAGGGGACAGAGGGATAGGAGGCGGGACCCAGTACTTC,CASSQEIGDRGIGGGTQYF
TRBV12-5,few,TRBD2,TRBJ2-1,TGTGCTAGTGGTTTGGTGCGGGGGGGCTTGAATGAGCAGTTCTTC,CASGLVRGGLNEQFF
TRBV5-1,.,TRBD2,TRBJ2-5,TGCGCCAGCAGCTTCGGGAGGTCGGAGACCCAGTACTTC,CASSFGRSETQYF
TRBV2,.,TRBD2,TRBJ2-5,TGTGCCAGCAGTGACGTCGCGGGGGGAGGGGAGACCCAGTACTTC,CASSDVAGGGETQYF
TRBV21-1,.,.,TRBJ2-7,TGTGCCAGCAGCAAAGCGCTTCCGGAGGAGGCCGAGCAGTACTTC,CASSKALPEEAEQYF
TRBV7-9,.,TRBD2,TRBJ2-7,TGTGCCAGCAGCCTGACCGGGACTAGCGGGAACGAGCAGTACTTC,CASSLTGTSGNEQYF
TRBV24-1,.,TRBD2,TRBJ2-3,TGTGCCACCAGTGATCTCCCCGGGCGGGGAGGGTATACGCAGTATTTT,CATSDLPGRGGYTQYF
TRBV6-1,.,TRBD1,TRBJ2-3,TGTGCCAGCAGTGACCGGACAGGGGGCAGTACAGATACGCAGTATTTT,CASSDRTGGSTDTQYF
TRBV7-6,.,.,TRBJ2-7,TGTGCCAGCAGCTTATCTGGCGGAGCCTACGAGCAGTACTTC,CASSLSGGAYEQYF
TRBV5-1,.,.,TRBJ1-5,TGCGCCAGCAGCCCGTGGGGCCAGGAGAAGGAGCCCCAGCATTTT,CASSPWGQEKEPQHF
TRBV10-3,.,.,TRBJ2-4,TGTGCCATCAGTGAGTCGGAGATAGCCAAAAACATTCAGTACTTC,CAISESEIAKNIQYF
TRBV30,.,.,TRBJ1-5,TGTGCCTGGAGTCCCCGTAGTGATCAGCCCCAGCATTTT,CAWSPRSDQPQHF
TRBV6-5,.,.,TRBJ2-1,TGTGCCAGCACCGAAGGAGGCTCCTACAATGAGCAGTTCTTC,CASTEGGSYNEQFF
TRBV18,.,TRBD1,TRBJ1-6,TGTGCCAGCTCGATTAACTCCCAGGGGGAAAATTCACCCCTCCACTTT,CASSINSQGENSPLHF
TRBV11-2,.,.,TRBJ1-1,TGTGCCAGCAGCTCCAGCGGGGGGGTCCAAATGAACACTGAAGCTTTCTTT,CASSSSGGVQMNTEAFF
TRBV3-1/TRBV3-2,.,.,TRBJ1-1,TGTGCCAGCAGCCAACAAGGGGGGGGAGGGCAGACTGAAGCTTTCTTT,CASSQQGGGGQTEAFF
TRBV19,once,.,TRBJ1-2,TGTGCCAGTAGTATAGGCGGGGGCACTAACTATGGCTACACCTTC,CASSIGGGTNYGYTF
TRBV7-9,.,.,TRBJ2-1,TGTGCCAGCAGCCGCCGGGACACCGGGGGGAACAATGAGCAGTTCTTC,CASSRRDTGGNNEQFF
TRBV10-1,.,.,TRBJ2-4,TGCGCCAGCAACAATCACGGGAGCGGCATAGCCAAAAACATTCAGTACTTC,CASNNHGSGIAKNIQYF